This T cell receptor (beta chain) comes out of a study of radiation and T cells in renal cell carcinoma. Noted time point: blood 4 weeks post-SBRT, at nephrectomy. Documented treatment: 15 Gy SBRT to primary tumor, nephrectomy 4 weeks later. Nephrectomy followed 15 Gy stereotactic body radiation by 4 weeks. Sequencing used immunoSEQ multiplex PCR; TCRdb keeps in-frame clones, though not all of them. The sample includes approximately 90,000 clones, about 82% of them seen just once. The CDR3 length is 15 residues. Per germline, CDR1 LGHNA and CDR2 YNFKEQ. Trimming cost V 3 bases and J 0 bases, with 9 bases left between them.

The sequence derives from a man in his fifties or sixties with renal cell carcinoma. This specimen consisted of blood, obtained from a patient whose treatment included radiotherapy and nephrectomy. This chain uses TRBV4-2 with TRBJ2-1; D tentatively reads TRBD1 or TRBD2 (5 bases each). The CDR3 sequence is CASSHLGVSYNEQFF. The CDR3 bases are TGTGCCAGCAGCCATTTGGGGGTCTCCTACAATGAGCAGTTCTTC.